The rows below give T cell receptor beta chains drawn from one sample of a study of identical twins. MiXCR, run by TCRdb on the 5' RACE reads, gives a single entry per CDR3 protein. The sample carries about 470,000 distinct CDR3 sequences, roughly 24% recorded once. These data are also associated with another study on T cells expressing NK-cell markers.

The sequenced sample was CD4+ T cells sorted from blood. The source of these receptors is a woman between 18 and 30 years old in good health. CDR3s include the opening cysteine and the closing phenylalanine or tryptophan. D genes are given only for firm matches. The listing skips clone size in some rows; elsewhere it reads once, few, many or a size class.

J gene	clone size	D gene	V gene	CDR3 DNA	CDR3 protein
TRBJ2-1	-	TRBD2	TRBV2	TGTGCCACCGGGACTAGCGGGGGGGCTAATGAGCAGTTCTTC	CATGTSGGANEQFF
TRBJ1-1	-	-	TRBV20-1	TGCAGTGCTAACCCCCTGAGCGACACTGAAGCTTTCTTT	CSANPLSDTEAFF
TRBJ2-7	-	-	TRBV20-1	TGCAGTGCCCGGGGACCGACAGCGAGCTCCTACGAGCAGTACTTC	CSARGPTASSYEQYF
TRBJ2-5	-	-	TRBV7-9	TGTGCCAGCAGCTTTTTTAGCGGCCAAGAGACCCAGTACTTC	CASSFFSGQETQYF
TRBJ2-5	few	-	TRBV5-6	TGTGCCAGCAGCTTCCCGGCACAAGAGACCCAGTACTTC	CASSFPAQETQYF
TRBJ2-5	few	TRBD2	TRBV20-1	TGCAGTGCTAGGAAGCTAGCGGGAGGGCGCGAGACCCAGTACTTC	CSARKLAGGRETQYF
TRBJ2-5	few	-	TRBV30	TGTGCCTGGAGTGTCAGGGAGACCCAGTACTTC	CAWSVRETQYF
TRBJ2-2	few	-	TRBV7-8	TGTGCCAGCAGCTTAGCCAGGGTAGCCGGGGAGCTGTTTTTT	CASSLARVAGELFF
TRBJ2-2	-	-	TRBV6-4	TGTGCCAGCAGTTCCCAGATCGCGACCGGGGAGCTGTTTTTT	CASSSQIATGELFF
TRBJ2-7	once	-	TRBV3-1	TGTGCCAGCAGTCTTCTAGCTCGTAAGCAGTACTTC	CASSLLARKQYF
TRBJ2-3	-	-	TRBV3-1	TGTGCCAGCAGCCAAGATTGGGCGTACACGAATACGCAGTATTTT	CASSQDWAYTNTQYF
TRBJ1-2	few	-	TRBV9	TGTGCCAGCAGCGAAGGACGGTCTCGCTATGGCTACACCTTC	CASSEGRSRYGYTF
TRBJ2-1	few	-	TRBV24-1	TGTGCCACCAGCCAAGGGGTCGAAACTCAGCAGTTCTTC	CATSQGVETQQFF
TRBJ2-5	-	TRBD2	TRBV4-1	TGCGCCAGCAGCCTAAGATGGGGCGCGGGGGGACGACAAGAGACCCAGTACTTC	CASSLRWGAGGRQETQYF
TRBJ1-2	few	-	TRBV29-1	TGCAGCGTTGAGGTGCGGGGCTTTGGCTACACCTTC	CSVEVRGFGYTF
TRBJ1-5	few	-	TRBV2	TGTGCCAGCAGTGACTACAGGGATCAGCCCCAGCATTTT	CASSDYRDQPQHF
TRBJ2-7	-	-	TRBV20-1	TGCAGTGCCCGGCTTCGGCAGGGGAATTACGAGCAGTACTTC	CSARLRQGNYEQYF
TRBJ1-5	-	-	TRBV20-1	TGCAGTGTAGGGACGGGAAGCAATCAGCCCCAGCATTTT	CSVGTGSNQPQHF
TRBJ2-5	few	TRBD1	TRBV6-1	TGTGCCAGCACCCGACAGGGGGCAGGGGGAGAGACCCAGTACTTC	CASTRQGAGGETQYF
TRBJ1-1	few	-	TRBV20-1	TGCAGTGCTATCGGAGGGGGGTTGAACACTGAAGCTTTCTTT	CSAIGGGLNTEAFF
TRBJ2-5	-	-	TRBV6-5	TGTGCCAGCAGTTACTCCGAGTGGAGCCAAGAGACCCAGTACTTC	CASSYSEWSQETQYF
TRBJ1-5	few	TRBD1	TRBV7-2	TGTGCCAGCGGAGGACAGGCGGTACAGCCCCAGCATTTT	CASGGQAVQPQHF
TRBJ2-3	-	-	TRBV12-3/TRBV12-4	TGTGCCAGCACCTTGGGGGTGTGGACAGATACGCAGTATTTT	CASTLGVWTDTQYF
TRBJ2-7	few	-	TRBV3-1	TGTGCCAGCAGCCACGGCGTCTCCTACGAGCAGTACTTC	CASSHGVSYEQYF
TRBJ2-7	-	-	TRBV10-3	TGTGCCATCAGTGGAAGGGACGTAGGGTACGAGCAGTACTTC	CAISGRDVGYEQYF
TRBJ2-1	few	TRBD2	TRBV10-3	TGTGCCATCAGCGTTATAATGGGACTAGCGGGATCCAGCTACAATGAGCAGTTCTTC	CAISVIMGLAGSSYNEQFF
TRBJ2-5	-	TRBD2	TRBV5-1	TGCGCCAGCGCCCCTAGCGGGGGTTCTTGGGGAGAGACCCAGTACTTC	CASAPSGGSWGETQYF
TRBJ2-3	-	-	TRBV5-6	TGTGCCAGCAGCCCCGCTCAAGATACGCAGTATTTT	CASSPAQDTQYF
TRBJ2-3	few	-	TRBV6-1	TGTGCCAGCAGTGAGGGGCCCTCGGATACGCAGTATTTT	CASSEGPSDTQYF
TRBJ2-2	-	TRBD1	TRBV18	TGTGCCAGCTCAGCACAGGGGCCCAACACCGGGGAGCTGTTTTTT	CASSAQGPNTGELFF
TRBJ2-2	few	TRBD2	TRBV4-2	TGTGCCAGCAGCCAAGGCGACGAGCGGGGTATGAACACCGGGGAGCTGTTTTTT	CASSQGDERGMNTGELFF
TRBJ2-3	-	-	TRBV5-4	TGTGCCAGCAGCTTGCGGGGCTGGTCGGATACGCAGTATTTT	CASSLRGWSDTQYF
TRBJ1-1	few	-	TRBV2	TGTGCCAGCAGTCGGAGGGTTGGAAGCATGAACACTGAAGCTTTCTTT	CASSRRVGSMNTEAFF
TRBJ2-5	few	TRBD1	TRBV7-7	TGTGCTAGCAGCCTGACAGGGGCTCAAGAGACCCAGTACTTC	CASSLTGAQETQYF
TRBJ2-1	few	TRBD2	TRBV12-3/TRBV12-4	TGTGCCAGCAGTTTGCCAGCGGGGGTGGTCAATGAGCAGTTCTTC	CASSLPAGVVNEQFF
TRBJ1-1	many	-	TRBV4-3	TGCGCCAGCAGCCAAGATGGGGTACATCCAGCTTTCTTT	CASSQDGVHPAFF
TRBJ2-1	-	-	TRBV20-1	TGCAGTGCCAAGGGCCTCTCGCTGCGGGAGCAGTTCTTC	CSAKGLSLREQFF
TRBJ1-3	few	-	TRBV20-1	TGCAGTGTCTCGTTTGGGCCGGACACCATATATTTT	CSVSFGPDTIYF
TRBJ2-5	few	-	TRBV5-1	TGCGCCAGCAGCTTGGGGGGCAGCCAAGAGACCCAGTACTTC	CASSLGGSQETQYF
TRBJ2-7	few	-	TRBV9	TGTGCCAGCAGCGTCTCTACAGGAGGGGCCTACGAGCAGTACTTC	CASSVSTGGAYEQYF
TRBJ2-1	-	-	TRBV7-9	TGTGCCAGCGGAAGGGGGGGAACCTACAATGAGCAGTTCTTC	CASGRGGTYNEQFF
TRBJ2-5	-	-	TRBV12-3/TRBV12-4	TGTGCCAGCAACCATCGTAGATCAGAGACCCAGTACTTC	CASNHRRSETQYF
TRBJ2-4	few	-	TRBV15	TGTGCCACCAGCATACGGACCCAGGGAAACATTCAGTACTTC	CATSIRTQGNIQYF
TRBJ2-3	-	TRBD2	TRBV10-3	TGTGCCATTTCCCTAGGAAGGAGCGGGAGATCGGGAGATACGCAGTATTTT	CAISLGRSGRSGDTQYF
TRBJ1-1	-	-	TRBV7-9	TGTGCCAGCAGCTACCGGACAGCTGAAGCTTTCTTT	CASSYRTAEAFF
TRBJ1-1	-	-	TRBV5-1	TGCGCCAGCAGCTTGGTGATGCAGGAAGCAACTTTCTTT	CASSLVMQEATFF
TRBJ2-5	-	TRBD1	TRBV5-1	TGCGCCAGCAGCCTACAGGGGATTCAGGAGACCCAGTACTTC	CASSLQGIQETQYF